This record covers a single T cell receptor beta chain. This clone was detected only a few times. Its antigen remains undetermined. No base quality values were provided; no much bigger clone lies one nucleotide off. ICON enrollment began in early 2016, and the last patient was enrolled in 2018. In a subcohort of 76 patients, fresh tumor and matched uninvolved tissue were collected for in-depth immune analyses, with TCR sequencing among those analyses. DNA for TCR sequencing was isolated from bulk tissue, and no cell sorting was done. These data come from a study of tumor-infiltrating lymphocytes in localized non-small cell lung cancer (dated by TCRdb to about 2021). Some background on the complete study: Several histologies were represented in the cohort, which also included both smokers and never-smokers as well as patients whose samples were collected after neoadjuvant chemotherapy. The same patients underwent several integrated assays, with TCR sequencing performed together with flow cytometry, multiplex immunofluorescence, RNA-seq, exome sequencing and proteomics. A total of 50 or so patients were included in the paired tumor versus uninvolved lung comparison of immunoSEQ T-cell fraction. In total, the ICON cohort was made up of under 180 surgical patients who had localized non-small cell lung cancer and whose tumors were resected. Resected tumor tissue and uninvolved lung tissue described as non-adjacent to the tumor were contributed by each patient, with both tissues obtained from the same patient.

General study outcomes and caveats: Different pieces of the same tissue were used for different assays, so technical variation could not be separated from intratumor heterogeneity. Consistent with immunofluorescence CD3 counts, TCRbeta sequencing supported greater T cell infiltration in tumors than in uninvolved lung tissue. No association of tumor T-cell fraction from TCR sequencing with recurrence-free survival was found (p = 0.61). TCR-derived T-cell fraction did not differ between the flow cytometry-defined immunotypes IM1 (good prognosis) and IM2 (poor prognosis). Because assay coverage varied across patients depending on available tissue quantity, TCR sequencing was performed for only a subset of the cohort.

The T-cell fraction in tumor and uninvolved lung tissue was provided by TCR sequencing with the immunoSEQ assay. Per the source publication's procedure: To analyze survival, patients were divided into a high T-cell fraction group (upper tertile) and a low T-cell fraction group (lower two tertiles), and the two groups were compared using a log-rank test. A signed-rank test was used to check for differences in T-cell fraction between paired tumor and uninvolved lung. Held by TCRdb, this immuneACCESS table contains in-frame sequences only and omits some clones. Under half of the omission traces to an unresolved V gene where checked; the cause of the rest is unknown. V, J and clone size derive from that table, while D and trimming were established from the DNA sequence. Within this sample are tens of thousands of clones, with over 60% of them counted one time only. The ten largest clones represent 5.5% to 7% of the sample.

Sequencing input: lung tumor tissue. This receptor was identified in a human donor with non-small cell lung cancer.

The CDR3: CASGSQGTANYGYTF. The nucleotide sequence reads TGTGCTAGTGGTTCACAGGGGACCGCTAACTATGGCTACACCTTC. Recombination connected TRBV12-5 to TRBJ1-2; TRBD1 aligns with 7 central bases. Germline trimming amounts to 4 bases on V and 0 bases on J, with 5 as the count of junction bases outside the gene matches. Taken from cysteine to phenylalanine, the CDR3 has 15 residues. Only the CDR3 region is kept as DNA, spanning 45 bases read in frame from base 1. CDR1 and CDR2, per the germline V gene, are LGHNT and FRNRAP.